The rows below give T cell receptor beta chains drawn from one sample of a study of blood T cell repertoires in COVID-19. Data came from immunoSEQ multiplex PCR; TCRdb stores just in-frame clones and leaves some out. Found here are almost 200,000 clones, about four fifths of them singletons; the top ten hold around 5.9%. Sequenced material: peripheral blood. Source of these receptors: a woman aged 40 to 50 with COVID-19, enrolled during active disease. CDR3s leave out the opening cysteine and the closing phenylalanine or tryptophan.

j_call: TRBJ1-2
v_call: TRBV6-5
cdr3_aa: ASRQGTYGYT

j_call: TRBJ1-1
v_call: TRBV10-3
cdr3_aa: AISGTEGYEAF

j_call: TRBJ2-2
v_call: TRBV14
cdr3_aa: ASSQNFNTGELF

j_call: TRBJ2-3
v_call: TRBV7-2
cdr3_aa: ASSPPGVGYTQY

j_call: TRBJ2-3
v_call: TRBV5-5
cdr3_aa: ASSLAGGVSTDTQY

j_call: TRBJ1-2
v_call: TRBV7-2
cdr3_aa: ASSLRRGEGSGYT

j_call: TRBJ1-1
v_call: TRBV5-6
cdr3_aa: ASSFLGGSEAF

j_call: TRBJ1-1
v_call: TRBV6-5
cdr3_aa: ASSYEGNTEAF

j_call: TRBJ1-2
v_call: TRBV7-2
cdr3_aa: ASSLSAGNYGYT

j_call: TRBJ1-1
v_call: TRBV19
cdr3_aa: ASSPPTGGRSEAF

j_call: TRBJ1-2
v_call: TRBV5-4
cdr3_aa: ATRTGGGYGYT

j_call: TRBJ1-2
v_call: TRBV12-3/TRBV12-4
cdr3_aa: ASRYTTGDGYT

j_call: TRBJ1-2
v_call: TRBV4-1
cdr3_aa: ASSPPGSGVYGYT

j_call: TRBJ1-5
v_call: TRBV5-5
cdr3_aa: ASSSGQGDGRRSQPQH

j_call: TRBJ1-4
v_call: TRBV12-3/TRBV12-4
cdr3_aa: ASCRDRLEKLF

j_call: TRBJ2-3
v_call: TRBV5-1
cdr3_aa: ASSLWDRADTQY

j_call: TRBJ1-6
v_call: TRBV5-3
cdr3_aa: ARIFPGSRSPLH

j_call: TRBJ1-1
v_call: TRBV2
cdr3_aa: ASSESFLNPEAF

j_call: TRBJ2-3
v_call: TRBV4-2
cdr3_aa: ASSRTGTDSTDTQY

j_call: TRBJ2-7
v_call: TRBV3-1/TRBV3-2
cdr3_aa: ASSQESGGRHEQY

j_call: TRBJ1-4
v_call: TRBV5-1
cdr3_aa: ASSEGLLNEKLF

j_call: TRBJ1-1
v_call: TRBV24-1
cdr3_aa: ATSIFGGGTEAF